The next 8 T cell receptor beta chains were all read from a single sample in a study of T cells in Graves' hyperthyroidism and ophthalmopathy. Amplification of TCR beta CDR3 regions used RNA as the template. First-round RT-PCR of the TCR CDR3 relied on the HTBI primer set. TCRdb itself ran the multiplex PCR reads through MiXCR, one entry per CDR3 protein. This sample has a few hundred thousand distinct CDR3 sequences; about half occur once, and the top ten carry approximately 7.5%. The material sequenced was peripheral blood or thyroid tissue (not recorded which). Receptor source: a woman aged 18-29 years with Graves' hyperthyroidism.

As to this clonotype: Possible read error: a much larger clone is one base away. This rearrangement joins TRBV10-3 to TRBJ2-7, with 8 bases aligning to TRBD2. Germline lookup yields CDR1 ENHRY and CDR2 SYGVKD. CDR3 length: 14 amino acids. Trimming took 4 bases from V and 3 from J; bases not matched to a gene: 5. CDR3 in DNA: TGTGCCATCAGTGCCGGGAGGGGTTACTACGAGCAGTACTTC. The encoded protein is CAISAGRGYYEQYF.

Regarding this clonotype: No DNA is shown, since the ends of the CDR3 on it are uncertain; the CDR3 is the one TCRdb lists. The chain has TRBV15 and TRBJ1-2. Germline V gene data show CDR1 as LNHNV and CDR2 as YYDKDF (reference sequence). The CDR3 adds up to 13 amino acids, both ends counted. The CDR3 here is CATSREVGPGNTF.

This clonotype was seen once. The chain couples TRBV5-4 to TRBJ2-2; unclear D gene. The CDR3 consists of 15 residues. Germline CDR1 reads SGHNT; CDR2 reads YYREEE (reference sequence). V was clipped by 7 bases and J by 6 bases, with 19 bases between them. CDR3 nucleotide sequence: TGTGCCAGCTCAATTTTGCCAGGCCCCGCCGGGGAGCTGTTTTTT. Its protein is CASSILPGPAGELFF.

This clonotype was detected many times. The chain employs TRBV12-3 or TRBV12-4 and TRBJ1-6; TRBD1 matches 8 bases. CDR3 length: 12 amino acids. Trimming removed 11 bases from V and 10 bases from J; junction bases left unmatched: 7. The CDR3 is CAARQGKSPLHF. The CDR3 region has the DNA TGTGCCGCCCGACAGGGGAAATCACCCCTCCACTTT.

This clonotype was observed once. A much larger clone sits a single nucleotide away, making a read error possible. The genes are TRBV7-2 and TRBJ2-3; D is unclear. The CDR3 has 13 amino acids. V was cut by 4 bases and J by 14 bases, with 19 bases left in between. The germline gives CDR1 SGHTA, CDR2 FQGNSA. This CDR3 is CASSSPGLNTGYF. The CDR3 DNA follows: TGTGCCAGCAGCTCCCCCGGGCTCAATACGGGGTATTTT.

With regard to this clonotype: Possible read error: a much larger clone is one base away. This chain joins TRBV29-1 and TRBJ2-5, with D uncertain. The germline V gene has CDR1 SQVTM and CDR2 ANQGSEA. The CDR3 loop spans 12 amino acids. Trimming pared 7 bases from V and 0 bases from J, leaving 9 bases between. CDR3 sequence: CSAQGYQETQYF. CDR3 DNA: TGCAGCGCCCAAGGTTACCAAGAGACCCAGTACTTC.

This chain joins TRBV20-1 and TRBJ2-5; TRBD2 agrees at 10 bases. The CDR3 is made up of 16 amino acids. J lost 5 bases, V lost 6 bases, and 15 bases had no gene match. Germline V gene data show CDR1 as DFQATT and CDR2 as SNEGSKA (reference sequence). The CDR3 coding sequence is TGCAGTGCCCCCACTAGCGGGGACAGTCTTGCCGAGACCCAGTACTTC. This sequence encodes CSAPTSGDSLAETQYF.

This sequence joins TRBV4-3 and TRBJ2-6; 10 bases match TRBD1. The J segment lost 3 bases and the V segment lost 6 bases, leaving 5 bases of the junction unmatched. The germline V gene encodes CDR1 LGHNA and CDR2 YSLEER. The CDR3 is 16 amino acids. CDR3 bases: TGCGCCAGCAGGGGACAGGGGCTGAGTGGGGCCAACGTCCTGACTTTC. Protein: CASRGQGLSGANVLTF.